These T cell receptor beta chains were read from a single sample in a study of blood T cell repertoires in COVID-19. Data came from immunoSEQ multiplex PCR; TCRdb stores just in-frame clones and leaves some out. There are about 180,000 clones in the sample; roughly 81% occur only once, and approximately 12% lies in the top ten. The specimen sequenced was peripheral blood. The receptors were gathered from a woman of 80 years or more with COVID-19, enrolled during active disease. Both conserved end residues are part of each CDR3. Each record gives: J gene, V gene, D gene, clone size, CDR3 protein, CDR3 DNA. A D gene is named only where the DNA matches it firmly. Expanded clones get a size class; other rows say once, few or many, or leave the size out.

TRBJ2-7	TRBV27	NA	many	CASSLKGETYEQYF	TGTGCCAGCAGTTTAAAGGGGGAGACTTACGAGCAGTACTTC
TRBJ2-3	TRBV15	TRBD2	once	CATSRAGGASFTDTQYF	TGTGCCACCAGCAGAGCGGGGGGGGCCTCCTTCACAGATACGCAGTATTTT
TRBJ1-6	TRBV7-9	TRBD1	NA	CASSLAGTGRTTMAPLHF	TGTGCCAGCAGCTTAGCCGGGACAGGGAGGACCACAATGGCACCCCTCCACTTT
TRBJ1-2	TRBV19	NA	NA	CASSHTSNYGYTF	TGTGCCAGTAGTCATACATCAAACTATGGCTACACCTTC
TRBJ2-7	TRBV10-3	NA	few	CATSGTLSYEQYF	TGTGCCACCTCGGGTACCCTCTCCTACGAGCAGTACTTC
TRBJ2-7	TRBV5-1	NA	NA	CASSLSSGLGQYF	TGCGCCAGCAGCTTGAGTTCCGGGTTAGGGCAGTACTTC
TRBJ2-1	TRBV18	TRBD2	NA	CASSLAGGLRNEQFF	TGTGCCAGCTCTCTAGCGGGAGGGCTTCGGAATGAGCAGTTCTTC
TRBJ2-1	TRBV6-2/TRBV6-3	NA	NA	CASSYSIRGLTFYNEQFF	TGTGCCAGCAGTTACTCGATTAGGGGTTTGACATTTTACAATGAGCAGTTCTTC
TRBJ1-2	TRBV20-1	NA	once	CSASYEESYGYTF	TGCAGTGCTAGTTATGAGGAGTCCTATGGCTACACCTTC
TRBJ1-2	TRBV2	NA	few	CASRDINYGYTF	TGTGCCAGCCGGGACATCAACTATGGCTACACCTTC
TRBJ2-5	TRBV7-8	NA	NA	CASRHPGFGTQYF	TGTGCCAGCAGACACCCAGGGTTTGGGACCCAGTACTTC
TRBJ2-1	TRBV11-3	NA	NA	CASSSDTAAYNEQFF	TGTGCCAGCAGCTCCGACACGGCCGCCTACAATGAGCAGTTCTTC
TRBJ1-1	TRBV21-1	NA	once	CASSSLGQGCWMNTEAFF	TGTGCCAGCAGCTCCCTTGGACAGGGGTGTTGGATGAACACTGAAGCTTTCTTT
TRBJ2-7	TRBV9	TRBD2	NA	CASSAGLAGSSYEQYF	TGTGCCAGCAGCGCCGGACTAGCGGGTAGCTCCTACGAGCAGTACTTC
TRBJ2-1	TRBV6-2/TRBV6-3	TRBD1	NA	CASSYPGDRGYNEQFF	TGTGCCAGCAGTTATCCGGGGGACAGGGGCTACAATGAGCAGTTCTTC
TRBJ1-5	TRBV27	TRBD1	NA	CASRDRIGSQHF	TGTGCCAGCAGGGACAGGATAGGGTCCCAGCATTTT
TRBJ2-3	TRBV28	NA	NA	CASSTKMGRSTDTQYF	TGTGCCAGCAGTACGAAAATGGGCAGAAGCACAGATACGCAGTATTTT
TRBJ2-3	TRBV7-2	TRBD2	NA	CASSSLAGADTQYF	TGTGCCAGCAGCTCACTAGCGGGAGCGGATACGCAGTATTTT
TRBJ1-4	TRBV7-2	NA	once	CASSSTNRVFEKLFF	TGTGCCAGCAGCTCTACCAACAGGGTTTTCGAAAAACTGTTTTTT
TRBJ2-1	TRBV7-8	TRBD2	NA	CASIAGGWTYNEQFF	TGTGCCAGCATAGCGGGGGGATGGACCTACAATGAGCAGTTCTTC
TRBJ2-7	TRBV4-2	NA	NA	CASSQDQSSYEQYF	TGTGCCAGCAGCCAAGATCAGTCCTCCTACGAGCAGTACTTC
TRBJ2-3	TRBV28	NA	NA	CASSFGGGEHDTQYF	TGTGCCAGCAGTTTCGGCGGAGGGGAGCATGATACGCAGTATTTT
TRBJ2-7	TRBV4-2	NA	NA	CASSQDQGYEQYF	TGTGCCAGCAGCCAAGATCAGGGCTACGAGCAGTACTTC
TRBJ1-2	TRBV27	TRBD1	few	CASSLGQGAVIGYTF	TGTGCCAGCAGTTTAGGACAGGGGGCGGTAATTGGCTACACCTTC
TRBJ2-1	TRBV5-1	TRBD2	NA	CASSLSLAGTNEQFF	TGCGCCAGCAGCTTAAGTCTAGCGGGGACCAATGAGCAGTTCTTC
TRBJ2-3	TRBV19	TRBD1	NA	CASGQGPLTDTQYF	TGTGCCAGTGGACAGGGGCCCCTCACAGATACGCAGTATTTT
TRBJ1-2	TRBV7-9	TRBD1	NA	CASSPRDRDSLGYTF	TGTGCCAGCAGCCCTCGGGACAGGGACTCCCTTGGCTACACCTTC
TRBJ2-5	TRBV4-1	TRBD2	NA	CASSLRDYQETQYF	TGCGCCAGCAGCCTTCGGGACTATCAAGAGACCCAGTACTTC
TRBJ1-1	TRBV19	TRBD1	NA	CASSINRGEAFF	TGTGCCAGTAGTATAAACAGGGGAGAAGCTTTCTTT
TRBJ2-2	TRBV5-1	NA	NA	CASSGSPQGNTGELFF	TGCGCCAGCAGCGGATCACCACAGGGGAACACCGGGGAGCTGTTTTTT
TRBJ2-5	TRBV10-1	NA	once	CALWACVGQETQYF	TGCGCCCTGTGGGCCTGCGTAGGACAAGAGACCCAGTACTTC
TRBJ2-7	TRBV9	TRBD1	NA	CASSVTGQGPYEQYF	TGTGCCAGCAGTGTTACAGGACAGGGTCCCTACGAGCAGTACTTC
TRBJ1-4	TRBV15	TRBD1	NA	CATSRQGAPTNEKLFF	TGTGCCACCAGTAGACAGGGGGCCCCAACTAATGAAAAACTGTTTTTT
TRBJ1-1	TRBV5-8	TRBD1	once	CASSKRTGSSNTEAFF	TGTGCCAGCAGCAAAAGGACAGGGAGTTCCAACACTGAAGCTTTCTTT
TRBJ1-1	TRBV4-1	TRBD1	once	CASSKGQDTEAFF	TGCGCCAGCAGCAAGGGACAGGACACTGAAGCTTTCTTT
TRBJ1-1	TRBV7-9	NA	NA	CASNTGTAEAFF	TGTGCCAGCAATACAGGGACCGCTGAAGCTTTCTTT